This TCR beta chain was retrieved from a study of blood T cell repertoires in COVID-19. Libraries were prepared by immunoSEQ multiplex PCR; TCRdb keeps only in-frame clonotypes and omits some of them. The sample contains roughly 76,000 clones, 70% to 90% of which appear only once. This CDR3 is 13 amino acids long. Germline V gene lookup returns CDR1 SEHNR and CDR2 FQNEAQ (reference sequence). V gave up 6 bases and J gave up 2 bases; unmatched junction bases: 4. This chain uses TRBV7-9 with TRBJ2-7; 7 positions agree with TRBD2. Sequencing used peripheral blood. The TCR comes from a man aged 25 to 45 with acute or convalescent COVID-19. The CDR3 coding sequence is TGTGCCAGCAGACCGAGCGGGGCCTACGAGCAGTACTTC. Protein sequence: CASRPSGAYEQYF.